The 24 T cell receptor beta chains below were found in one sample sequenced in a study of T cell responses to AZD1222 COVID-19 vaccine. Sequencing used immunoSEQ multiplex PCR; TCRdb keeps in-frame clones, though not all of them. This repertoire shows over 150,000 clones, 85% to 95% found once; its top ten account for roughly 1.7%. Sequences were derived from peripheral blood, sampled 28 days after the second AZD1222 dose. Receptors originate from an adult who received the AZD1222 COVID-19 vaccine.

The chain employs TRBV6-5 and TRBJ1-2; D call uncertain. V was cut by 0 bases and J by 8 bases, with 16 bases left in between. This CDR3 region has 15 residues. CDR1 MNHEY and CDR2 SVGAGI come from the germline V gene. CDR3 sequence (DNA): TGTGCCAGCAGTTACTCCTCGTGGGTCGGCGGGGGCTACACCTTC. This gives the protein CASSYSSWVGGGYTF.

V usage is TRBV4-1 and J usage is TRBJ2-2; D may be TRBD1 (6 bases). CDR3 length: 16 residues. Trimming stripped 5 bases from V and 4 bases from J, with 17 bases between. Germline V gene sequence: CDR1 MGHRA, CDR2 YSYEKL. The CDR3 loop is CASSELTGIGTGELFF. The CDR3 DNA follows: TGCGCCAGCAGCGAATTGACAGGAATAGGCACCGGGGAGCTGTTTTTT.

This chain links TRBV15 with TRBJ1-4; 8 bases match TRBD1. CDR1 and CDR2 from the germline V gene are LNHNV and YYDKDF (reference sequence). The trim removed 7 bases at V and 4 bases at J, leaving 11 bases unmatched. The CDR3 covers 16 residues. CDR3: CATNTLVQGDNEKLFF. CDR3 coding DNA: TGTGCCACCAACACACTCGTACAGGGGGATAATGAAAAACTGTTTTTT. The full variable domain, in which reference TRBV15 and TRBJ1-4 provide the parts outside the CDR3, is DAMVIQNPRYQVTQFGKPVTLSCSQTLNHNVMYWYQQKSSQAPKLLFHYYDKDFNNEADTPDNFQSRRPNTSFCFLDIRSPGLGDTAMYLCATNTLVQGDNEKLFFGSGTQLSVL.

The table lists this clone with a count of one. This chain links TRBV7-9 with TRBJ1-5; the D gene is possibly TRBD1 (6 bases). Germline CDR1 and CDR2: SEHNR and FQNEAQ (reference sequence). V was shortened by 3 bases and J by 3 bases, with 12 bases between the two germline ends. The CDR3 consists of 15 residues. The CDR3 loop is CASSLEQGVNQPQHF. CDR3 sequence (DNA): TGTGCCAGCAGCTTGGAACAGGGAGTCAATCAGCCCCAGCATTTT.

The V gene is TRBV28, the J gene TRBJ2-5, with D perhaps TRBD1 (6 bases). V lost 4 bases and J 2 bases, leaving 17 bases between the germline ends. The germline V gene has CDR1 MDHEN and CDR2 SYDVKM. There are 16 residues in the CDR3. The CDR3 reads CASSSDSPEPQETQYF. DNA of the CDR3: TGTGCCAGCAGTTCGGACAGCCCGGAACCACAAGAGACCCAGTACTTC.

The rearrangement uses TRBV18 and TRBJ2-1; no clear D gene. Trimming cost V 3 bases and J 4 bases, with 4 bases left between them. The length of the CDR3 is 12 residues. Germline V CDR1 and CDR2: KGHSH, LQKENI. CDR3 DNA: TGTGCCAGCTCACCGGGATACAATGAGCAGTTCTTC. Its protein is CASSPGYNEQFF. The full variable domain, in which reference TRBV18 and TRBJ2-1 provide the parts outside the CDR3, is NAGVMQNPRHLVRRRGQEARLRCSPMKGHSHVYWYRQLPEEGLKFMVYLQKENIIDESGMPKERFSAEFPKEGPSILRIQQVVRGDSAAYFCASSPGYNEQFFGPGTRLTVL.

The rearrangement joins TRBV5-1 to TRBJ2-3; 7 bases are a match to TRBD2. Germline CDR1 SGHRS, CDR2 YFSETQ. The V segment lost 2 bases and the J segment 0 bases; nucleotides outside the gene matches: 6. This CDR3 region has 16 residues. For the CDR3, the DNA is TGCGCCAGCAGCTTTCAGGTGACTAGCAGCACAGATACGCAGTATTTT. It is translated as CASSFQVTSSTDTQYF.

The CDR3 protein is CASGLGMGNTIYF. The CDR3 region has the DNA TGTGCTAGTGGTTTGGGGATGGGAAACACCATATATTTT. The chain recombines TRBV12-5 with TRBJ1-3; the D is unclear. This CDR3 is built from 13 residues. The V gene lost 1 base and the J gene lost 4 bases, with 5 bases spanning the gap. CDR1 and CDR2 (germline): LGHNT, FRNRAP.

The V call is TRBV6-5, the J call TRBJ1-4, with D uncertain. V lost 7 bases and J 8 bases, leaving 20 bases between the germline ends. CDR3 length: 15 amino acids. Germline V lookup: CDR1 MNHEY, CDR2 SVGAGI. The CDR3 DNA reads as TGTGCCAGCACGCGCTCCGGTGAATTGGGGGAAAAACTGTTTTTT. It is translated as CASTRSGELGEKLFF.

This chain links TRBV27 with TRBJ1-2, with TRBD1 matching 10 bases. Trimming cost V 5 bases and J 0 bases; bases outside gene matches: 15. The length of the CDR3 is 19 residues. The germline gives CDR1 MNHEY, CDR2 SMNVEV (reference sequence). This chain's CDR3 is CASSPIRAGQGKSNYGYTF. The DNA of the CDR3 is TGTGCCAGCAGTCCAATCCGCGCGGGACAGGGGAAATCTAACTATGGCTACACCTTC.

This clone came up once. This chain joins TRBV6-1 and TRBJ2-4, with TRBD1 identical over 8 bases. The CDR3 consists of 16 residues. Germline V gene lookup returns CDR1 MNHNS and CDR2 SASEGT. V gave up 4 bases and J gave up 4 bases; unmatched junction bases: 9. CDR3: CASSADRGSGKNIQYF. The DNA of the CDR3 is TGTGCCAGCAGTGCCGACAGGGGATCCGGGAAAAACATTCAGTACTTC.

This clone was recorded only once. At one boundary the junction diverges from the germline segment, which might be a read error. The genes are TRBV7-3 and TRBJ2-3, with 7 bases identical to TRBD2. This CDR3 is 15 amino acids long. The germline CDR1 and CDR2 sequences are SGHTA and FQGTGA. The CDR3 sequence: CASSLTSANRATQYF. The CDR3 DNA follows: TGTGCCAGCAGTTTAACTAGCGCGAATCGGGCTACGCAGTATTTT.

CDR3 sequence reads: CASSRDRGNSPLHF. In DNA, the CDR3 is TGTGCCAGCAGTCGGGACAGAGGGAATTCACCCCTCCACTTT. The chain is built from TRBV2 and TRBJ1-6; 7 bases align to TRBD1. The trim removed 5 bases at V and 7 bases at J, leaving 5 bases unmatched. Looked up from germline, CDR1 is SNHLY and CDR2 is FYNNEI. CDR3 length equals 14 residues.

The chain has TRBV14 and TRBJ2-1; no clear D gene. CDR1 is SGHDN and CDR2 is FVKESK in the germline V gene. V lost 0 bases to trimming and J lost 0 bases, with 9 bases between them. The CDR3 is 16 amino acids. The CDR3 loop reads CASSQDHSSSYNEQFF. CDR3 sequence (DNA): TGTGCCAGCAGCCAAGATCACAGCAGCTCCTACAATGAGCAGTTCTTC.

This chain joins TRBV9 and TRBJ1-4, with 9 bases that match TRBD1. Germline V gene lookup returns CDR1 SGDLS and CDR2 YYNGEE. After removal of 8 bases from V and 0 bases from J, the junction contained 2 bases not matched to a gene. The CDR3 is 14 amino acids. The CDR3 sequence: CASGQGSTNEKLFF. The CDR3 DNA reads TGTGCCAGTGGACAGGGGTCAACTAATGAAAAACTGTTTTTT. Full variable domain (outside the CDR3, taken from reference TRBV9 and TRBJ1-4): DSGVTQTPKHLITATGQRVTLRCSPRSGDLSVYWYQQSLDQGLQFLIQYYNGEERAKGNILERFSAQQFPDLHSELNLSSLELGDSALYFCASGQGSTNEKLFFGSGTQLSVL.

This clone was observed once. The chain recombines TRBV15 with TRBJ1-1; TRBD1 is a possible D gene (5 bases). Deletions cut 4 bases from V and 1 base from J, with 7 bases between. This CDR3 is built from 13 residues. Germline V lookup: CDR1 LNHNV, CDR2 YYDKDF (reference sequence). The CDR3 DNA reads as TGTGCCACCAGCATAGACAGGAACACTGAAGCTTTCTTT. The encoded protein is CATSIDRNTEAFF.

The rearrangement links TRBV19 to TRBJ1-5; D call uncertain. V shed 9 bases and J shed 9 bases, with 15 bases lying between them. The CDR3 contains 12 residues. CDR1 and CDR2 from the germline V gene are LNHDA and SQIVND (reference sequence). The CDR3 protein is CASNSLGRPQHF. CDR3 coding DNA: TGTGCCAGCAATAGCCTAGGCCGGCCCCAGCATTTT.

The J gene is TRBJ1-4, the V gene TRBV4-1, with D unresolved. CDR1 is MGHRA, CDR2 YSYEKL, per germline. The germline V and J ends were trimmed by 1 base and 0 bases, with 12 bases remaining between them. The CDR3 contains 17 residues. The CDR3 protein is CASSQVSSPATNEKLFF. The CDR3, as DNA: TGCGCCAGCAGCCAAGTTTCATCTCCCGCAACTAATGAAAAACTGTTTTTT.

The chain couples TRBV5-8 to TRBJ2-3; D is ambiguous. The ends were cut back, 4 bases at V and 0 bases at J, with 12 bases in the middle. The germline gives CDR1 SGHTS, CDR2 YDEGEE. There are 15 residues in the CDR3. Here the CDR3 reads CASSPEYSSTDTQYF. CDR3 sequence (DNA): TGTGCCAGCAGCCCTGAATACTCTAGCACAGATACGCAGTATTTT.

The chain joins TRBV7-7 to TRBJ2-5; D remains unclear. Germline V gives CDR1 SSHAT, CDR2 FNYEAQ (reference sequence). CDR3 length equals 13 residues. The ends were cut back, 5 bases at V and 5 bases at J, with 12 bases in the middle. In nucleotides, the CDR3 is TGTGCCAGCAGCCCCGGGTTTCAGGAGACCCAGTACTTC. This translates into CASSPGFQETQYF.

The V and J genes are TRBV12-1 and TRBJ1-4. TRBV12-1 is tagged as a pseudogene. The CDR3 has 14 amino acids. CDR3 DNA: TGTGCCAGCAGCTTTGAGGCCTGCGGGGAAAAACTGTTTTTT. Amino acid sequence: CASSFEACGEKLFF.

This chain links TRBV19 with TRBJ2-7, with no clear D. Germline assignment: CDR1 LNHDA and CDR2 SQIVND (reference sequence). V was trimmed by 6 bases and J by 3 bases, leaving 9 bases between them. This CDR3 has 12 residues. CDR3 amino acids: CASSSGIYEQYF. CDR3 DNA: TGTGCCAGTAGCAGTGGGATCTACGAGCAGTACTTC.

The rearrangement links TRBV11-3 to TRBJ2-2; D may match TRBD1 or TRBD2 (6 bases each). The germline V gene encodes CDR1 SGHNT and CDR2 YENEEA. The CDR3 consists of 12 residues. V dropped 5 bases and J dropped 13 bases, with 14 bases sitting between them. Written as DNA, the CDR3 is TGTGCCAGCAGCCCAGAACAGGGAGGGCTGTTTTTT. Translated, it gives CASSPEQGGLFF. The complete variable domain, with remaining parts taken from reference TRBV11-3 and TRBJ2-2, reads EAGVVQSPRYKIIEKKQPVAFWCNPISGHNTLYWYLQNLGQGPELLIRYENEEAVDDSQLPKDRFSAERLKGVDSTLKIQPAELGDSAVYLCASSPEQGGLFFGEGSRLTVL.

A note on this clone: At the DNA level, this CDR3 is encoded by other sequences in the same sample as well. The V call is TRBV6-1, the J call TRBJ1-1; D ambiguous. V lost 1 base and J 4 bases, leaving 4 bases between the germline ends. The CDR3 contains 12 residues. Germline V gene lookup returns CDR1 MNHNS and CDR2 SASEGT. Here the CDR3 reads CASSEGGTEAFF. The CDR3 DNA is TGTGCCAGCAGTGAAGGAGGCACTGAAGCTTTCTTT.